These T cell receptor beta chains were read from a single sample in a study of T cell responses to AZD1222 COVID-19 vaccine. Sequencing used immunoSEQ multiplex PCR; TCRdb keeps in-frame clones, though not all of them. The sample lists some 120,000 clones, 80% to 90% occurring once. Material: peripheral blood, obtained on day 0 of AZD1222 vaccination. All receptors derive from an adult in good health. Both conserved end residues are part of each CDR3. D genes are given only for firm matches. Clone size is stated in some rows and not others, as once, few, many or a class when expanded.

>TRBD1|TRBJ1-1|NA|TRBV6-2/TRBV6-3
TGTGCCAGCAGTTACTCCGGCAGGGGGTACACTGAAGCTTTCTTT
CASSYSGRGYTEAFF
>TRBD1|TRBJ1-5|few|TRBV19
TGTGCCAGTAGGACGACAGGGATTTTCAATCAGCCCCAGCATTTT
CASRTTGIFNQPQHF
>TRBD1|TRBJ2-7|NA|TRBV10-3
TGTGCCATTTCCCCACAGGGGGAACCCTACGAGCAGTACTTC
CAISPQGEPYEQYF
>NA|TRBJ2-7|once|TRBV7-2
TGTGCCAGCAGCTTAGCGGAGGGGTTAAAGTACGAGCAGTACTTC
CASSLAEGLKYEQYF
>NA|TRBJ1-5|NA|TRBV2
TGTGCCAGCAGTCCCCACGATCAGCCCCAGCATTTT
CASSPHDQPQHF
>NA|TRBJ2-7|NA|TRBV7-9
TGTGCCAGCAGCTCGACCAGTTACGAGCAGTACTTC
CASSSTSYEQYF
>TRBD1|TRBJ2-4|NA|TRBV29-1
TGCAGCGTTTGGACAGGCAGGAACATTCAGTACTTC
CSVWTGRNIQYF
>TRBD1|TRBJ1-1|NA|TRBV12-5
TGTGCTAGTGGTGGGACAGCTTTGGGCACTGAAGCTTTCTTT
CASGGTALGTEAFF
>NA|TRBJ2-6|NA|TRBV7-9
TGTGCCAGCAGCTCCCGTGGGGGTTCTGGGGCCAACGTCCTGACTTTC
CASSSRGGSGANVLTF
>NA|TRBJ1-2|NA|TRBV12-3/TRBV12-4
TGTGCCAGCAGTTTAGGCAACTATGGCTACACCTTC
CASSLGNYGYTF
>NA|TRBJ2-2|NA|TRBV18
TGTGCCAGCTCACGCGGGACCCCTTGGAGCGGGGAGCTGTTTTTT
CASSRGTPWSGELFF
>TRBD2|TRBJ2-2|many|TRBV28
TGTGCCAGCAGTCTCCGGACTAGCGGGAACACCGGGGAGCTGTTTTTT
CASSLRTSGNTGELFF
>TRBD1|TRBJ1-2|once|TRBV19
TGTGCCAGTAGGCCTGACAGGGTGAGAGGCTATGGCTACACCTTC
CASRPDRVRGYGYTF
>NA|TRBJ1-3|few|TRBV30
TGTGCCTGGAGCCCTGAGTGGGGGCAAGGAAACACCATATATTTT
CAWSPEWGQGNTIYF
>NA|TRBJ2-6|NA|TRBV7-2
TGTGCCAGCAGCTTAGCGGTCCGTAGCTCTGGGGCCAACGTCCTGACTTTC
CASSLAVRSSGANVLTF
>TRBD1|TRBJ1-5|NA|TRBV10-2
TGCGCCAGCACCGGACAGGGGGCGAGTCAGCCCCAGCATTTT
CASTGQGASQPQHF
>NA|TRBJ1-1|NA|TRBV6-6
TGTGCCAGCAGTTACGGGGAATGGAGTGGAGCTTTCTTT
CASSYGEWSGAFF
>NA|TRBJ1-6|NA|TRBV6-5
TGTGCCAGCAGGGCCGGACTGCCTAATTCACCCCTCCACTTT
CASRAGLPNSPLHF
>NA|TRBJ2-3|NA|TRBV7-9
TGTGCCAGCAGCTTTAGGACCGCAGATACGCAGTATTTT
CASSFRTADTQYF
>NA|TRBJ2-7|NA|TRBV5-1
TGCGCCAGCTCCAGAAGGGACTCCTCCTACGAGCAGTACTTC
CASSRRDSSYEQYF
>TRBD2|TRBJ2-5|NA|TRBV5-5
TGTGCCAGCAGCTTGGAAGCGGGAGGGCCTGGAAGACTCGGAAAGTACTTC
CASSLEAGGPGRLGKYF
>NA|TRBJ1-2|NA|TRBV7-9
TGTGCCAGCAGCTTACCCGGGGCCTTCTCAAACTATGGCTACACCTTC
CASSLPGAFSNYGYTF
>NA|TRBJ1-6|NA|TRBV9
TGTGCCAGCAGCGTAGGTCGGGACCCTTATAATTCACCCCTCCACTTT
CASSVGRDPYNSPLHF
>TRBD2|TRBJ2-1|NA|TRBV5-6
TGTGCCAGCAGCTTCCTGACTAGCGGGAGCCACAATGAGCAGTTCTTC
CASSFLTSGSHNEQFF
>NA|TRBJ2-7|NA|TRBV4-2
TGTGCCAGCAGCACTACTAGCTACGAGCAGTACTTC
CASSTTSYEQYF
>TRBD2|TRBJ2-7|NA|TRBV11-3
TGTGCCAGCAGCCCGGAAAGGGAGGGCTACGAGCAGTACTTC
CASSPEREGYEQYF
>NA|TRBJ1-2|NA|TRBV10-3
TGTGCCACCACTAGGGAAAATGGCTACACCTTC
CATTRENGYTF
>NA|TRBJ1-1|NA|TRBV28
TGTGCCAGCACCCCTAGGGGGTTTGAAGCTTTCTTT
CASTPRGFEAFF
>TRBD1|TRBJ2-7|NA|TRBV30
TGTGCCTGGAGTGGGTCGGGACAGACCGGGGAGCAGTACTTC
CAWSGSGQTGEQYF
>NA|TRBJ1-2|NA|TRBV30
TGTGCCTGGAGTGTACCCCCGCGGGGCTACACCTTC
CAWSVPPRGYTF
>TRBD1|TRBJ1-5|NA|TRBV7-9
TGTGCCAGCAGCTTGGCAGGGGGTAGCAATCAGCCCCAGCATTTT
CASSLAGGSNQPQHF
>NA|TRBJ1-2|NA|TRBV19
TGTGCCAGTAGTGTGGGGTTCGCCCACTATGGCTACACCTTC
CASSVGFAHYGYTF
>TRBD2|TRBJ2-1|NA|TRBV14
TGTGCCAGCAGCCCGGCGGTAGCGGGAGTACGAGAGCAGTTCTTC
CASSPAVAGVREQFF
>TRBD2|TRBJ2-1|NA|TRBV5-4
TGTGCCAGCAGCTCCGGGGAGCGGGGGAACGGGAATGAGCAGTTCTTC
CASSSGERGNGNEQFF
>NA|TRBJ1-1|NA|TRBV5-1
TGCGCCAGCAGCTTGGCGTCAGGGGCGAGAGAAGCTTTCTTT
CASSLASGAREAFF
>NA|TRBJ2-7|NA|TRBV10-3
TGTGCCATCAGTGGCAACCTCGGGGGCCCCTACGAGCAGTACTTC
CAISGNLGGPYEQYF